One sample yielded the 9 T cell receptor beta chains listed below, sequenced in a study of T cells in Graves' hyperthyroidism and ophthalmopathy. RNA transcripts gave rise to amplified TCR beta CDR3 regions. TCR CDR3 regions were first amplified by RT-PCR with HTBI primers. TCRdb processed the multiplex PCR reads anew with MiXCR; each CDR3 protein has one entry. The sample yields about 500,000 distinct CDR3 sequences, approximately 14% seen once. Sequencing input: blood. The receptor set was obtained from a young woman with Graves' hyperthyroidism.

This clonotype was counted at least ten times. CDR3 residues: CASSLKDWTHEQFF. CDR3 coding DNA: TGTGCCAGCAGCCTTAAAGACTGGACCCATGAGCAGTTCTTC. The chain is built from TRBV14 and TRBJ2-1; D remains unclear. Trimming left V 4 bases short and J 8 bases short, with 15 bases between. The CDR3 is 14 amino acids. Germline CDR1 and CDR2: SGHDN and FVKESK.

This clonotype came up many times. The chain is built from TRBV30 and TRBJ2-1, with 8 bases identical to TRBD2. CDR1 is GTSNPN and CDR2 is SVGIG in the germline V gene (reference sequence). V shed 2 bases, J shed 5 bases, and the junction held 14 bases outside the gene matches. The CDR3 spans 17 residues. The CDR3 DNA is TGTGCCTGGAGTCACATTAGGGAGACTAGCGTGAACAATGAGCAGTTCTTC. Its protein product is CAWSHIRETSVNNEQFF.

In the case of this clonotype: Possible read error: a much larger clone is one base away. DNA of the CDR3: TGTGCCGGCAGCGTAGATGGGTTGGGGGGCCCCCTCTATGGCTACACCTTC. Residues: CAGSVDGLGGPLYGYTF. V and J are TRBV9 and TRBJ1-2; weak D call: TRBD1 (6 bases). The CDR3 runs to 17 residues. CDR1 and CDR2 from the germline V gene are SGDLS and YYNGEE.

This clonotype was detected many times. The V and J genes are TRBV27 and TRBJ1-1; D is undetermined. Trimming took 5 bases from V and 6 from J, leaving 10 bases between them. The CDR3 spans 12 residues. Germline CDR1 and CDR2: MNHEY and SMNVEV (reference sequence). The DNA of the CDR3 is TGTGCCAGCAGTCCCGGGTTCGCTGAAGCTTTCTTT. The encoded protein is CASSPGFAEAFF.

In this sample, this clonotype turned up many times. The chain couples TRBV30 to TRBJ2-3; 8 bases are shared with TRBD1. V shed 1 base, J shed 2 bases, and the junction held 2 bases outside the gene matches. The CDR3 length is 14 residues. Germline CDR1 and CDR2: GTSNPN and SVGIG (reference sequence). For the CDR3, the DNA is TGTGCCTGGAGTGGGGACAGGATCACAGATACGCAGTATTTT. Translating gives CAWSGDRITDTQYF.

This clonotype was detected many times. The J gene is TRBJ1-1, the V gene TRBV11-3; unclear D gene. The CDR3 is 13 residues long. Germline CDR1 and CDR2: SGHNT and YENEEA. The V end was cut by 4 bases, the J end by 0 bases, with 6 bases between. The CDR3 loop reads CASSSPLNTEAFF. The CDR3 bases are TGTGCCAGCAGCTCTCCATTGAACACTGAAGCTTTCTTT.

Many counts were recorded for this clonotype. The chain uses TRBV20-1 and TRBJ1-4; D remains unclear. Germline CDR1 DFQATT, CDR2 SNEGSKA (reference sequence). This CDR3 has 11 amino acids. Trimming took off 3 bases at V and 11 bases at J, with 10 bases between the two ends. CDR3 residues: CSASPAEKLFF. Here the CDR3 DNA reads TGCAGTGCTAGTCCCGCGGAGAAACTGTTTTTT.

This clonotype came up many times. The chain has TRBV6-1 and TRBJ2-7; 10 nucleotides align to TRBD2. V shed 6 bases, J shed 0 bases, and the junction held 5 bases outside the gene matches. The CDR3 spans 15 residues. CDR1 and CDR2 from the germline V gene are MNHNS and SASEGT. The CDR3 here is CASRTSGSSSYEQYV. The CDR3, as DNA: TGTGCCAGCAGGACTAGCGGGTCGAGCTCCTACGAGCAGTACGTC.

This chain uses TRBV28 with TRBJ1-6; D might be TRBD1 (6 bases). The CDR3 extends over 14 amino acids. V was pared by 9 bases and J by 2 bases, with 11 bases between. Germline CDR1 reads MDHEN; CDR2 reads SYDVKM. The CDR3 loop is CASWTAPYNSPLHF. The CDR3 bases are TGTGCCAGTTGGACAGCCCCCTATAATTCACCCCTCCACTTT.